This paragraph reports one T cell receptor beta chain. Trimming left V 6 bases short and J 0 bases short, with 10 bases between. The CDR3 extends over 14 amino acids. Per the germline V gene, CDR1 is MNHGY and CDR2 is SAAAGT. This record comes from a study of T cells in localized non-small cell lung cancer. Sequenced by immunoSEQ multiplex PCR; TCRdb stores in-frame clones only, minus some. This table has 1,200 or so clones, roughly 20% appearing once. The sample in question was normal lung tissue next to the tumor, obtained before any cancer treatment. The chain has TRBV6-8 and TRBJ2-3, with D uncertain. The sequence derives from a male donor at least 60 years old with stage I lung adenocarcinoma. The CDR3 nucleotides are TGTGCCAGCAGCGACGGGCAGAGCACAGATACGCAGTATTTT. Its translation: CASSDGQSTDTQYF.